Listed below are T cell receptor beta chains from one sample, sequenced in a study of early T cells in non-severe SARS-CoV-2 infection. TCRdb reprocessed the 5' RACE reads via MiXCR and lists one record per CDR3 protein. The table lists about 64,000 distinct CDR3 sequences, about 12% of them singletons. Input material: whole blood. The source of these receptors is an adult who was a healthcare worker with PCR-confirmed SARS-CoV-2 infection or an uninfected control (not recorded which). Both conserved end residues are part of each CDR3. The D gene is left open where the match is weak. For some rows the clone size is stated as once, few or many, or as a class when expanded; others skip it.

CDR3aa: CASSLGWGQETQYF; CDR3nt: TGTGCCAGCAGCCTAGGGTGGGGCCAAGAGACCCAGTACTTC; v_gene: TRBV7-8; abundance: -; j_gene: TRBJ2-5; d_gene: -
CDR3aa: CASSFGTDGYTF; CDR3nt: TGTGCCAGCAGCTTTGGGACCGATGGCTACACCTTC; v_gene: TRBV7-9; abundance: -; j_gene: TRBJ1-2; d_gene: -
CDR3aa: CASSPSTVGGTEAFF; CDR3nt: TGTGCCAGCAGCCCTTCGACCGTTGGCGGCACTGAAGCTTTCTTT; v_gene: TRBV7-2; abundance: many; j_gene: TRBJ1-1; d_gene: -
CDR3aa: CASSSDSSQETQYF; CDR3nt: TGTGCCAGCAGCTCGGACAGTTCACAAGAGACCCAGTACTTC; v_gene: TRBV7-2; abundance: -; j_gene: TRBJ2-5; d_gene: -
CDR3aa: CASSLNREEEKLFF; CDR3nt: TGCGCCAGCAGCTTGAACAGGGAGGAAGAAAAACTGTTTTTT; v_gene: TRBV5-1; abundance: -; j_gene: TRBJ1-4; d_gene: -
CDR3aa: CASSPDRDSNQPQHF; CDR3nt: TGTGCCAGCAGTCCCGACAGGGATAGCAATCAGCCCCAGCATTTT; v_gene: TRBV2; abundance: many; j_gene: TRBJ1-5; d_gene: TRBD1
CDR3aa: CASSQDLGAGADTQYF; CDR3nt: TGCGCCAGCAGCCAAGATCTGGGCGCGGGGGCAGATACGCAGTATTTT; v_gene: TRBV4-1; abundance: few; j_gene: TRBJ2-3; d_gene: TRBD2
CDR3aa: CASSSGGPYEQFF; CDR3nt: TGCGCCAGCAGTAGCGGGGGCCCCTATGAGCAGTTCTTC; v_gene: TRBV10-1; abundance: few; j_gene: TRBJ2-1; d_gene: TRBD2
CDR3aa: CASSTHGGNTEAFF; CDR3nt: TGTGCCAGCAGTACACACGGGGGGAACACTGAAGCTTTCTTT; v_gene: TRBV6-1; abundance: few; j_gene: TRBJ1-1; d_gene: -
CDR3aa: CASSLAAGYNSPLHF; CDR3nt: TGTGCCAGCAGCTTAGCTGCGGGGTATAATTCACCCCTCCACTTT; v_gene: TRBV7-9; abundance: few; j_gene: TRBJ1-6; d_gene: -
CDR3aa: CAISTHRGSYNSPLHF; CDR3nt: TGTGCCATCTCAACCCACAGGGGCTCCTATAATTCACCCCTCCACTTT; v_gene: TRBV10-3; abundance: many; j_gene: TRBJ1-6; d_gene: TRBD1
CDR3aa: CASSLGTGTVQETQYF; CDR3nt: TGTGCCAGCAGCTTGGGGACGGGGACAGTTCAAGAGACCCAGTACTTC; v_gene: TRBV5-4; abundance: -; j_gene: TRBJ2-5; d_gene: TRBD1
CDR3aa: CASSVGGQETQYF; CDR3nt: TGTGCCAGCAGCGTAGGGGGGCAAGAGACCCAGTACTTC; v_gene: TRBV9; abundance: many; j_gene: TRBJ2-5; d_gene: -
CDR3aa: CASSRSAGGSSNQPQHF; CDR3nt: TGTGCCAGTAGCCGTTCTGCGGGCGGGAGTAGCAATCAGCCCCAGCATTTT; v_gene: TRBV19; abundance: few; j_gene: TRBJ1-5; d_gene: -
CDR3aa: CASSLGRLGQYF; CDR3nt: TGTGCCAGCAGCTTAGGCAGGCTCGGGCAGTACTTC; v_gene: TRBV11-2; abundance: -; j_gene: TRBJ2-7; d_gene: -
CDR3aa: CASSFEGQETQYF; CDR3nt: TGTGCCAGCAGCTTCGAGGGCCAAGAGACCCAGTACTTC; v_gene: TRBV7-6; abundance: once; j_gene: TRBJ2-5; d_gene: -
CDR3aa: CASSERSPGANVLTF; CDR3nt: TGCGCCAGCAGCGAGAGGAGCCCTGGGGCCAACGTCCTGACTTTC; v_gene: TRBV5-1; abundance: many; j_gene: TRBJ2-6; d_gene: -
CDR3aa: CASSLVLRGYEQYF; CDR3nt: TGTGCCAGCAGCTTAGTGCTCAGGGGCTACGAGCAGTACTTC; v_gene: TRBV7-2; abundance: many; j_gene: TRBJ2-7; d_gene: -
CDR3aa: CASSELGPASGYTF; CDR3nt: TGTGCCAGCAGTGAATTGGGGCCCGCATCTGGCTACACCTTC; v_gene: TRBV25-1; abundance: many; j_gene: TRBJ1-2; d_gene: -
CDR3aa: CSVDGLGDTGELFF; CDR3nt: TGCAGCGTTGATGGACTAGGGGATACCGGGGAGCTGTTTTTT; v_gene: TRBV29-1; abundance: -; j_gene: TRBJ2-2; d_gene: TRBD2
CDR3aa: CASSLLMDTEAFF; CDR3nt: TGCGCCAGCAGCTTGTTGATGGACACTGAAGCTTTCTTT; v_gene: TRBV5-1; abundance: -; j_gene: TRBJ1-1; d_gene: -
CDR3aa: CASSSIDRGGDYNSPLHF; CDR3nt: TGTGCCAGCAGCTCAATTGACAGGGGGGGTGACTATAATTCACCCCTCCACTTT; v_gene: TRBV5-6; abundance: few; j_gene: TRBJ1-6; d_gene: TRBD1
CDR3aa: CATRAGSASVAGYTF; CDR3nt: TGTGCCACCAGAGCTGGGTCCGCTTCGGTTGCTGGCTACACCTTC; v_gene: TRBV15; abundance: once; j_gene: TRBJ1-2; d_gene: -
CDR3aa: CASREAGANVLTF; CDR3nt: TGTGCCAGCAGGGAGGCAGGGGCCAACGTCCTGACTTTC; v_gene: TRBV6-6; abundance: -; j_gene: TRBJ2-6; d_gene: -
CDR3aa: CASSTQGPNTEAFF; CDR3nt: TGTGCCAGCAGTACTCAGGGACCGAACACTGAAGCTTTCTTT; v_gene: TRBV6-6; abundance: many; j_gene: TRBJ1-1; d_gene: -
CDR3aa: CASSIDSSGANVLTF; CDR3nt: TGTGCCAGTAGTATAGACAGTTCTGGGGCCAACGTCCTGACTTTC; v_gene: TRBV19; abundance: -; j_gene: TRBJ2-6; d_gene: -
CDR3aa: CASSVGLKGIPTYEQYF; CDR3nt: TGTGCCAGTAGTGTCGGACTAAAGGGGATCCCAACCTACGAGCAGTACTTC; v_gene: TRBV19; abundance: few; j_gene: TRBJ2-7; d_gene: -
CDR3aa: CASSRTSGGPYQETQYF; CDR3nt: TGTGCCAGCAGTCGGACTAGCGGGGGCCCGTACCAAGAGACCCAGTACTTC; v_gene: TRBV2; abundance: -; j_gene: TRBJ2-5; d_gene: TRBD2
CDR3aa: CSAKAANYDNSPLHF; CDR3nt: TGCAGTGCTAAGGCAGCCAATTACGATAATTCACCCCTCCACTTT; v_gene: TRBV20-1; abundance: -; j_gene: TRBJ1-6; d_gene: -
CDR3aa: CASSEGGGLGYEQYF; CDR3nt: TGTGCCAGCAGTGAAGGGGGGGGACTGGGCTACGAGCAGTACTTC; v_gene: TRBV6-1; abundance: few; j_gene: TRBJ2-7; d_gene: TRBD2
CDR3aa: CASRTPLAGEQFF; CDR3nt: TGTGCCAGCAGGACCCCCCTAGCGGGAGAGCAGTTCTTC; v_gene: TRBV6-2/TRBV6-3; abundance: few; j_gene: TRBJ2-1; d_gene: TRBD2
CDR3aa: CSARVGGLKTQYF; CDR3nt: TGCAGTGCTAGAGTCGGCGGGCTGAAGACCCAGTACTTC; v_gene: TRBV20-1; abundance: few; j_gene: TRBJ2-5; d_gene: -
CDR3aa: CASRSTSGGPGEQFF; CDR3nt: TGTGCCAGCAGGTCGACTAGCGGGGGGCCGGGTGAGCAGTTCTTC; v_gene: TRBV2; abundance: few; j_gene: TRBJ2-1; d_gene: TRBD2
CDR3aa: CASSPTPPTGGAYEQYF; CDR3nt: TGTGCCAGCAGCCCCACACCGCCAACAGGGGGCGCGTACGAGCAGTACTTC; v_gene: TRBV11-2; abundance: -; j_gene: TRBJ2-7; d_gene: TRBD1
CDR3aa: CSVPDDGGADTQYF; CDR3nt: TGCAGCGTCCCCGACGATGGGGGGGCAGATACGCAGTATTTT; v_gene: TRBV29-1; abundance: many; j_gene: TRBJ2-3; d_gene: TRBD2
CDR3aa: CASSEGETDTQYF; CDR3nt: TGTGCCAGCAGTGAAGGAGAAACAGATACGCAGTATTTT; v_gene: TRBV6-4; abundance: few; j_gene: TRBJ2-3; d_gene: -
CDR3aa: CASSSGFSAGPLHF; CDR3nt: TGTGCCAGCAGCTCAGGGTTTTCTGCCGGTCCCCTCCACTTT; v_gene: TRBV7-3; abundance: -; j_gene: TRBJ1-6; d_gene: -